The T cell receptor (beta chain) described here comes from a study of blood T cell repertoires in COVID-19. Overall study: Samples came from the United States, Italy and Spain, spanning acute and convalescent COVID-19.

Germline loops: CDR1 SNHLY, CDR2 FYNNEI. The CDR3 loop spans 14 amino acids. J gave up 3 bases and V 7 bases, and 5 bases lay outside the gene matches. Original processing notes: Reference gene primer amplification gave nucleated cell count estimates. Clones were read by immunoSEQ multiplex PCR, and TCRdb kept only the in-frame ones, dropping some. That table gives V, J and clone size, and the DNA gave D and trimming. This sample has about 360,000 clones, with roughly 86% found just once. V gene TRBV2 combines with J gene TRBJ1-5; 8 positions match TRBD1. Sample: PBMCs or T cells enriched from blood (not recorded which). The clonotype comes from a man aged 40-49 years in a cohort exposed to, infected with or recovered from COVID-19 (not recorded which). CDR3 protein: CASKGQAPNQPQHF. As DNA, the CDR3 is TGTGCCAGCAAGGGACAGGCCCCCAATCAGCCCCAGCATTTT.